This T cell receptor (beta chain) was found in a study of CD8 T cells in ankylosing spondylitis. Overall study findings and caveats: In ankylosing spondylitis blood, a motif of roughly 8 highly homologous TCR beta variants appeared characteristic.

Making use of molecular barcodes, quantitative 5'-RACE generated TCR beta libraries. Each CDR3 protein is one row after TCRdb ran MiXCR on the 5' RACE reads. The sample carries roughly 370,000 distinct CDR3 sequences, under 25% recorded once. The CDR3 has 16 amino acids. V was clipped by 0 bases and J by 4 bases, with 15 bases between them. Germline-derived CDR1 and CDR2 are LGHNA and YNFKEQ. For this clonotype: Its antigen is not known.

This rearrangement joins TRBV4-2 to TRBJ1-2, with D maybe TRBD1 (5 bases). Sequencing was performed on blood, either unsorted or a sorted T cell fraction (not recorded which). This TCR derives from a male donor with ankylosing spondylitis. The CDR3 DNA reads as TGTGCCAGCAGCCAAGATATGCCAGGGCACTTCTATGGCTACACCTTC. This gives the protein CASSQDMPGHFYGYTF.